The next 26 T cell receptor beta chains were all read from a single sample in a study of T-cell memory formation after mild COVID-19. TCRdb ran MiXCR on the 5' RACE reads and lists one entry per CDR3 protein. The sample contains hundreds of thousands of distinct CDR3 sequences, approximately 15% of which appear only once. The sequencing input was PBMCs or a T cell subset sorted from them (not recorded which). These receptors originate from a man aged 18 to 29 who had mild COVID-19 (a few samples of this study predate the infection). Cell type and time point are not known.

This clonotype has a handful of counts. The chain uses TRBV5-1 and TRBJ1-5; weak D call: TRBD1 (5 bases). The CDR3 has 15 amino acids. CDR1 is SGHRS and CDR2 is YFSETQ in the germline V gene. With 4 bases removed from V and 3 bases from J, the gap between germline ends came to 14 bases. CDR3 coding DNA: TGCGCCAGCAGCATAGAGGGGCTCCTCAATCAGCCCCAGCATTTT. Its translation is CASSIEGLLNQPQHF.

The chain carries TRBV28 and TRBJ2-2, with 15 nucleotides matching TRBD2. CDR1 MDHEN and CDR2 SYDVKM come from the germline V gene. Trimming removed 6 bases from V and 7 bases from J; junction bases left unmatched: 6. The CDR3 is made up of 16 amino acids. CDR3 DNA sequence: TGTGCCAGCAGCTACGGACTAGCGGGGGGGATCGGGGAGCTGTTTTTT. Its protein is CASSYGLAGGIGELFF.

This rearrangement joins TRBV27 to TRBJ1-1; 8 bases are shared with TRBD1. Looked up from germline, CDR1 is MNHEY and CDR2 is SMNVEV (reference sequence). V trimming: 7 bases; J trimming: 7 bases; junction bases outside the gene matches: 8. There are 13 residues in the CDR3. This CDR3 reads CASTTWGTGEAFF. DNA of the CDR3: TGTGCCAGCACCACTTGGGGGACAGGTGAAGCTTTCTTT.

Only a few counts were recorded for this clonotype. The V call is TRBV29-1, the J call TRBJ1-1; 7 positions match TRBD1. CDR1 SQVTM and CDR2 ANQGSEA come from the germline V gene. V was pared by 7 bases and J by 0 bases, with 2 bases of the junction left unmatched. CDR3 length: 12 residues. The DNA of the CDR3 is TGCAGCGGAGGGGGCCTGAACACTGAAGCTTTCTTT. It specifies CSGGGLNTEAFF.

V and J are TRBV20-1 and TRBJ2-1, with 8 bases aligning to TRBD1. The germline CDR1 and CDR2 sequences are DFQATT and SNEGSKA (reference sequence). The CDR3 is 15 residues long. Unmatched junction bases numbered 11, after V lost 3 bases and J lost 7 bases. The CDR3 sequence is CSARAWDRTENEQFF. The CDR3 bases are TGCAGTGCTAGGGCCTGGGACAGGACGGAGAATGAGCAGTTCTTC.

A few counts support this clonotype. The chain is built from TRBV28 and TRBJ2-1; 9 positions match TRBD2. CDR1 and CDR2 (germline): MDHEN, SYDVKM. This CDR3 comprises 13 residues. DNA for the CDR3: TGTGCTAGCGGGGGCAGGTCTCGCGATGAGCAGTTCTTC. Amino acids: CASGGRSRDEQFF.

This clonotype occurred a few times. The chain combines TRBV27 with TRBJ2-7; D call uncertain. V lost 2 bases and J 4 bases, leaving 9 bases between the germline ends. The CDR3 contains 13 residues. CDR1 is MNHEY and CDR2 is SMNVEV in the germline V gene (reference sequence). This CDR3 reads CASSLTSKYEQYF. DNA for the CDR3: TGTGCCAGCAGTTTAACATCCAAGTACGAGCAGTACTTC.

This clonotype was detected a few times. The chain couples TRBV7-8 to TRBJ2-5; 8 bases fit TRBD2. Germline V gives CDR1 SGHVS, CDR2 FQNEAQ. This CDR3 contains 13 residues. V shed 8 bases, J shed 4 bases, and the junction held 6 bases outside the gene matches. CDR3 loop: CASGSRGGETQYF. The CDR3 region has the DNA TGTGCCAGCGGATCACGGGGGGGAGAGACCCAGTACTTC.

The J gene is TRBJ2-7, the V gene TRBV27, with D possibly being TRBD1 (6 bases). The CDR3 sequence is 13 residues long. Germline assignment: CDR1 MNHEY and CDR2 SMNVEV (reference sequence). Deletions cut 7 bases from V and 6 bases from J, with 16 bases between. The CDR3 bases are TGTGCCAGCAAATCAGGGGCTGGCAGCGAGCAGTACTTC. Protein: CASKSGAGSEQYF.

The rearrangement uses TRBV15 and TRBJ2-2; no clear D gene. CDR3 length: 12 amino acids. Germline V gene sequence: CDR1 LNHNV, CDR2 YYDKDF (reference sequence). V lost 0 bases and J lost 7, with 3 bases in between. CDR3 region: CATSREGGELFF. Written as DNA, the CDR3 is TGTGCCACCAGCAGAGAAGGCGGGGAGCTGTTTTTT. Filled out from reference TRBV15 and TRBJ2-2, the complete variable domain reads DAMVIQNPRYQVTQFGKPVTLSCSQTLNHNVMYWYQQKSSQAPKLLFHYYDKDFNNEADTPDNFQSRRPNTSFCFLDIRSPGLGDTAMYLCATSREGGELFFGEGSRLTVL.

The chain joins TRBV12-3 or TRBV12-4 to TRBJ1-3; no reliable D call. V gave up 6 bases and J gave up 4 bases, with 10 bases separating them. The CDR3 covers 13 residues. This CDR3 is CASRRENGNTIYF. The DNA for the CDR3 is TGTGCCAGCAGACGGGAGAACGGAAACACCATATATTTT.

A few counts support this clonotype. The chain's CDR3 is CASSQDWGTDGADTQYF. DNA of the CDR3: TGCGCCAGCAGCCAAGATTGGGGGACAGATGGCGCAGATACGCAGTATTTT. V gene TRBV4-1 combines with J gene TRBJ2-3; 7 nucleotides agree with TRBD1. Germline CDR1 and CDR2: MGHRA and YSYEKL. The length of the CDR3 is 17 residues. The V gene end was trimmed by 0 bases and the J gene end by 4 bases; junction bases not matched to a gene: 10.

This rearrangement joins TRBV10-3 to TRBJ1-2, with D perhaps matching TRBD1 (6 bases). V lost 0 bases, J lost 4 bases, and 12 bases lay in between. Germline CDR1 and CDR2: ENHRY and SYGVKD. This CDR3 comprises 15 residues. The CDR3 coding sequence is TGTGCCATCAGTGAGTCAACTCAGGGGTTCTATGGCTACACCTTC. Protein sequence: CAISESTQGFYGYTF.

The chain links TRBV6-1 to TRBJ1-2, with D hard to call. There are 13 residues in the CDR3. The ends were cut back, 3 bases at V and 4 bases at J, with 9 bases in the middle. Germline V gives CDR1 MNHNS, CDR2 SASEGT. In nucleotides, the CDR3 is TGTGCCAGCAGTGAGGTCGGCTTCTATGGCTACACCTTC. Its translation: CASSEVGFYGYTF.

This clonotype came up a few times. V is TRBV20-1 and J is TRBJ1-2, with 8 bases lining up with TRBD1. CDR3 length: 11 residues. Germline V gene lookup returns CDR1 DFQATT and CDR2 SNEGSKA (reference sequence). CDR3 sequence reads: CSADRAFGYTF. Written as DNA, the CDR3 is TGCAGCGCGGACAGGGCGTTCGGCTACACCTTC.

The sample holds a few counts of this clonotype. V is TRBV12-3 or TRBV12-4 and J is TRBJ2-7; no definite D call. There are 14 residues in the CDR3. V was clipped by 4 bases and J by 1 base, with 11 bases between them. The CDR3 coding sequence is TGTGCCAGCAGTTCCCTTAACATTTCCTACGAGCAGTACTTC. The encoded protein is CASSSLNISYEQYF.

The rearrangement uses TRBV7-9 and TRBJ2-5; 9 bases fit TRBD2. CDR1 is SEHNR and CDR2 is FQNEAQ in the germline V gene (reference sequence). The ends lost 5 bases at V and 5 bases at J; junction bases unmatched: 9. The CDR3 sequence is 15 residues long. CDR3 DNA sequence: TGTGCCAGCAGCCCACCGGGACTAGCCTGGGAGACCCAGTACTTC. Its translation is CASSPPGLAWETQYF.

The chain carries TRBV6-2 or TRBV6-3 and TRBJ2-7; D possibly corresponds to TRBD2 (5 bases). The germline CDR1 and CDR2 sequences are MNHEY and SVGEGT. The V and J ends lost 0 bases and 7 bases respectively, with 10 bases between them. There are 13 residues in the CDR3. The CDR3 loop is CASSYSGNREQYV. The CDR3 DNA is TGTGCCAGCAGTTACTCCGGGAATAGGGAGCAGTACGTC.

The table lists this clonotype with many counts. The DNA of the CDR3 is TGTGCCAGCAGCGCGACAGTGAACACTGAAGCTTTCTTT. Translating it yields CASSATVNTEAFF. The rearrangement links TRBV7-2 to TRBJ1-1, with D perhaps TRBD1 (5 bases). CDR3 length: 13 residues. Germline CDR1 is SGHTA and CDR2 is FQGNSA. The germline V and J ends were trimmed by 5 bases and 0 bases, with 7 bases remaining between them.

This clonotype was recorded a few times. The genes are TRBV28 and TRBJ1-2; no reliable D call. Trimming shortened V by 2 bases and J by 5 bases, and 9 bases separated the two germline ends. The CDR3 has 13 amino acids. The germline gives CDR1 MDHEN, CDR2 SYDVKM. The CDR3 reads CASSLNNPYGYTF. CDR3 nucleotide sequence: TGTGCCAGCAGTTTAAATAACCCTTATGGCTACACCTTC.

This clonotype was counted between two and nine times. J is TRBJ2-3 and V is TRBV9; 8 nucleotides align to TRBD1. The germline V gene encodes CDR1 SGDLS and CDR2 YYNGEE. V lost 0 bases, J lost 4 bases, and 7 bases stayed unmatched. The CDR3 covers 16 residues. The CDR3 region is CASSVVLTGDSDTQYF. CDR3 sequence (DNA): TGTGCCAGCAGCGTAGTTTTGACAGGGGATTCAGATACGCAGTATTTT.

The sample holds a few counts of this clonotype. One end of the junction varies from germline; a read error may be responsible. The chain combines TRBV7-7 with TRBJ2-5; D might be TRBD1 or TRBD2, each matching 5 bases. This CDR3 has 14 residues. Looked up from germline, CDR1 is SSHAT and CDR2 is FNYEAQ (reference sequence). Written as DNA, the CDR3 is TGTGCTAGCAGCTTAGTGGGACACCAAGAGACCCAGTACTTC. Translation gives CASSLVGHQETQYF.

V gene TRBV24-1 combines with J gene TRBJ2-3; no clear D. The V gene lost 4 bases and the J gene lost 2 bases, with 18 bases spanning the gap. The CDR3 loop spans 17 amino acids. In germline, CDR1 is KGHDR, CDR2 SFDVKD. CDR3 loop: CATSETRSVPFTDTQYF. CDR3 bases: TGTGCCACCAGTGAGACACGGAGCGTTCCCTTCACAGATACGCAGTATTTT.

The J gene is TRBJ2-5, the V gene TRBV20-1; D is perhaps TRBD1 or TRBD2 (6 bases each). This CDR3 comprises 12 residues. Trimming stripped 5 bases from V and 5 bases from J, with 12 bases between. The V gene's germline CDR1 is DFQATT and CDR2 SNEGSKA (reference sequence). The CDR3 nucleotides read TGCAGTGCTCCGGGGGCCCTCGAGACCCAGTACTTC. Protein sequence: CSAPGALETQYF.

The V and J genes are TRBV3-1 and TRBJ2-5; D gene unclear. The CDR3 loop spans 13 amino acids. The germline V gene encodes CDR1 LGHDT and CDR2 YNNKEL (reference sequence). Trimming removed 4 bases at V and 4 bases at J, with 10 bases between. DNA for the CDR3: TGTGCCAGCAGCCGAGACTGGATAGAGACCCAGTACTTC. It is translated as CASSRDWIETQYF.

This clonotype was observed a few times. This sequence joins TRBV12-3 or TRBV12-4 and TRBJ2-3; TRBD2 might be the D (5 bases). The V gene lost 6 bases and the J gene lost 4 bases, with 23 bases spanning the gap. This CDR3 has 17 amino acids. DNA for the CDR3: TGTGCCAGCAGCCTATTAGGGAGCCCAGAGAGGGCAGATACGCAGTATTTT. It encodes CASSLLGSPERADTQYF.